A single sample is the source of the 26 T cell receptor beta chains below, sequenced in a study of blood T cell repertoires in COVID-19. Profiled with immunoSEQ multiplex PCR; TCRdb holds only in-frame clones, not every one. The top ten hold roughly 3.5% of the sample, which has some 21,000 clones, under 90% seen once. Material for sequencing was peripheral blood. Source of these receptors: a man aged 45 to 65 with active COVID-19.

V is TRBV30 and J is TRBJ2-5; D perhaps matches TRBD1 (5 bases). CDR1 is GTSNPN, CDR2 SVGIG, per germline (reference sequence). The CDR3 spans 14 residues. V gave up 3 bases and J gave up 1 base, with 12 bases separating them. The CDR3 spells CAWSLLGRQETQYF. As DNA, the CDR3 is TGTGCCTGGAGCCTTCTGGGGCGCCAAGAGACCCAGTACTTC.

This clone is termed large. The V gene is TRBV4-3, the J gene TRBJ2-7, with D possibly being TRBD1 (5 bases). Germline assignment: CDR1 LGHNA and CDR2 YSLEER. Deletions cut 0 bases from V and 7 bases from J, with 16 bases between. This CDR3 comprises 15 residues. As DNA, the CDR3 is TGCGCCAGCAGCCAAGATCACGGCCCCAACAGGGAGCAGTACTTC. Translation gives CASSQDHGPNREQYF.

The chain is built from TRBV18 and TRBJ2-7, with D tentatively TRBD1 (6 bases). The CDR3 is made up of 15 amino acids. Germline lookup yields CDR1 KGHSH and CDR2 LQKENI. Between the trimmed V and J ends, which lost 3 bases and 2 bases, there was a span of 14 bases. This CDR3 reads CASSPTGNSAYEQYF. The DNA of the CDR3 is TGTGCCAGCTCACCGACAGGCAATTCAGCCTACGAGCAGTACTTC.

The chain has TRBV6-5 and TRBJ1-1; D unresolved. This CDR3 has 11 amino acids. The V gene lost 3 bases and the J gene lost 5 bases, with 4 bases spanning the gap. Per the germline V gene, CDR1 is MNHEY and CDR2 is SVGAGI. CDR3 nucleotide sequence: TGTGCCAGCAGTTATGCGACTGAAGCTTTCTTT. Translation: CASSYATEAFF.

The chain carries TRBV6-2 or TRBV6-3 and TRBJ2-3, with D possibly TRBD1 on 6 matching bases. Germline CDR1 is MNHEY and CDR2 is SVGEGT. V lost 4 bases to trimming and J lost 3 bases, with 17 bases between them. This CDR3 comprises 16 residues. The CDR3 DNA reads as TGTGCCAGCAGTTCAATTCGGACAGAACGGACAGATACGCAGTATTTT. It is translated as CASSSIRTERTDTQYF.

V is TRBV19 and J is TRBJ1-3, with 9 bases that match TRBD1. The CDR3 spans 15 residues. Germline loops: CDR1 LNHDA, CDR2 SQIVND (reference sequence). The J segment lost 2 bases and the V segment lost 5 bases, leaving 4 bases of the junction unmatched. In DNA, the CDR3 is TGTGCCAGTAGTGGATGGACAGGGGCTGGAAACACCATATATTTT. Translation: CASSGWTGAGNTIYF.

The CDR3 reads CASSPPSGTGSPTEQYF. In DNA, the CDR3 is TGTGCCAGCAGTCCGCCCTCCGGGACAGGGTCCCCTACCGAGCAGTACTTC. V usage is TRBV7-2 and J usage is TRBJ2-7, with TRBD1 identical over 9 bases. The germline CDR1 and CDR2 sequences are SGHTA and FQGNSA. Losses at the gene ends were 6 bases for V and 6 bases for J; bases not matched to a gene: 18. This CDR3 has 17 amino acids.

V usage is TRBV29-1 and J usage is TRBJ1-1; D is undetermined. This CDR3 comprises 12 residues. The V and J ends lost 7 bases and 3 bases respectively, with 12 bases between them. Germline CDR1 reads SQVTM; CDR2 reads ANQGSEA. The CDR3 nucleotides are TGCAGCGCTGTGGGCCGAGACACTGAAGCTTTCTTT. It codes for CSAVGRDTEAFF.

This clone was picked up one time. The rearrangement links TRBV30 to TRBJ2-7, with 10 bases aligning to TRBD1. CDR3 length: 14 residues. Germline V gene sequence: CDR1 GTSNPN, CDR2 SVGIG (reference sequence). Trimming cost V 4 bases and J 5 bases; bases outside gene matches: 8. DNA for the CDR3: TGTGCCTGGACTTCAGGGACAGGGGACGACGAGCAGTACTTC. It encodes CAWTSGTGDDEQYF.

This clone appeared a single time. The rearrangement links TRBV16 to TRBJ2-7; tentatively, D is TRBD2 (5 bases). Germline V gives CDR1 KGHSY, CDR2 FQNENV. The CDR3 length is 12 residues. V gave up 4 bases and J gave up 3 bases, with 7 bases separating them. CDR3 region: CASSLEGYEQYF. CDR3 DNA: TGTGCCAGCAGCCTCGAGGGCTACGAGCAGTACTTC.

This clone was seen once. The CDR3 DNA is TGTGCCAGCAGCGTAGCTGTGGCCAACAATGAGCAGTTCTTC. Its protein is CASSVAVANNEQFF. The rearrangement links TRBV9 to TRBJ2-1; D ambiguous. V lost 0 bases to trimming and J lost 5 bases, with 9 bases between them. From germline, CDR1 is SGDLS and CDR2 YYNGEE. The CDR3 loop spans 14 amino acids.

The chain uses TRBV5-1 and TRBJ1-6; D gene ambiguous. Between the trimmed V and J ends, which lost 5 bases and 8 bases, there was a span of 11 bases. Per germline, CDR1 SGHRS and CDR2 YFSETQ. CDR3 size: 13 residues. The CDR3 coding sequence is TGCGCCAGCAGTCGGCGCGGGGATTCACCCCTCCACTTT. It yields the protein CASSRRGDSPLHF.

The chain recombines TRBV5-5 with TRBJ1-1; D is ambiguous. Trimming left V 4 bases short and J 1 base short, with 11 bases between. CDR1 is SGHKS, CDR2 YYEKEE, per germline (reference sequence). The CDR3 has 14 residues. CDR3 DNA: TGTGCCAGCAGCCGGGTAGCCGGGAACACTGAAGCTTTCTTT. This translates into CASSRVAGNTEAFF.

As DNA, the CDR3 is TGTGCCAGCAGTTGGGGACAGGGGGAACACGATGAGCAGTTCTTC. Protein: CASSWGQGEHDEQFF. V gene TRBV7-9 combines with J gene TRBJ2-1; TRBD1 agrees at 11 bases. CDR1 is SEHNR, CDR2 FQNEAQ, per germline (reference sequence). V dropped 6 bases and J dropped 8; count of bases not matched to a gene: 9. This CDR3 spans 15 amino acids.

DNA of the CDR3: TGTGCCAGTAGTATACAGCGGGGTTCCGGGGAGCTGTTTTTT. This codes for CASSIQRGSGELFF. The J gene is TRBJ2-2, the V gene TRBV19, with TRBD2 identical over 7 bases. The CDR3 is 14 residues long. Looked up from germline, CDR1 is LNHDA and CDR2 is SQIVND (reference sequence). The ends lost 2 bases at V and 6 bases at J; junction bases unmatched: 3. Complete variable domain (other parts from reference TRBV19 and TRBJ2-2): DGGITQSPKYLFRKEGQNVTLSCEQNLNHDAMYWYRQDPGQGLRLIYYSQIVNDFQKGDIAEGYSVSREKKESFPLTVTSAQKNPTAFYLCASSIQRGSGELFFGEGSRLTVL.

The chain couples TRBV10-2 to TRBJ2-7; D may be TRBD1 (5 bases). The CDR3 has 13 residues. Looked up from germline, CDR1 is WSHSY and CDR2 is SAAADI. Trimming removed 2 bases from V and 5 bases from J, with 10 bases in between. CDR3 coding DNA: TGCGCCAGCAGTGAGGGCAGGGTAGACGAGCAGTACTTC. This codes for CASSEGRVDEQYF.

The count of this clone is one. This chain joins TRBV6-5 and TRBJ2-7; 7 bases agree with TRBD1. Per germline, CDR1 MNHEY and CDR2 SVGAGI. The V and J ends lost 7 bases and 5 bases, in that order; junction bases with no gene match: 14. The length of the CDR3 is 15 residues. CDR3 residues: CASTSPWAGGDEQYF. CDR3 nucleotide sequence: TGTGCCAGCACCTCACCCTGGGCAGGGGGAGACGAGCAGTACTTC.

This clone was found once. This chain connects TRBV6-5 to TRBJ1-4, with no clear D. Trimming stripped 2 bases from V and 5 bases from J, with 9 bases between. Germline V gene sequence: CDR1 MNHEY, CDR2 SVGAGI. This CDR3 has 14 residues. CDR3 residues: CASSYATGNEKLFF. In nucleotides, the CDR3 is TGTGCCAGCAGTTACGCAACGGGAAATGAAAAACTGTTTTTT.

This chain links TRBV6-6 with TRBJ2-3; the match to TRBD2 covers 7 bases. Unmatched junction bases numbered 10, after V lost 2 bases and J lost 5 bases. Germline assignment: CDR1 MNHNY and CDR2 SVGAGI (reference sequence). The CDR3 runs to 16 residues. The CDR3 region has the DNA TGTGCCAGCAGTTACGACCTTAGCGGGTCTGGAGATACGCAGTATTTT. This translates into CASSYDLSGSGDTQYF.

The V call is TRBV7-9, the J call TRBJ2-7, with D hard to call. V lost 1 base and J 6 bases, leaving 7 bases between the germline ends. This CDR3 spans 12 amino acids. CDR1 SEHNR and CDR2 FQNEAQ come from the germline V gene (reference sequence). Here the CDR3 DNA reads TGTGCCAGCAGCTTAGGACTCGGCGAGCAGTACTTC. Its translation is CASSLGLGEQYF.

The chain couples TRBV12-3 or TRBV12-4 to TRBJ2-1; D gene ambiguous. The CDR3 contains 12 residues. With 4 bases removed from V and 4 bases from J, the gap between germline ends came to 5 bases. The CDR3 DNA reads TGTGCCAGCAGTTCCCAGTACAATGAGCAGTTCTTC. Protein product: CASSSQYNEQFF.

This chain joins TRBV30 and TRBJ2-2; no clear D. This CDR3 region has 13 residues. Per germline, CDR1 GTSNPN and CDR2 SVGIG (reference sequence). V lost 1 base to trimming and J lost 6 bases, with 9 bases between them. CDR3 coding DNA: TGTGCCTGGAGTGAGTTAGTTGCCGGGGAGCTGTTTTTT. It encodes CAWSELVAGELFF.

The rearrangement joins TRBV7-2 to TRBJ2-7, with a possible D match to TRBD2 (6 bases). CDR1 SGHTA and CDR2 FQGNSA come from the germline V gene. The CDR3 covers 16 residues. V was cut by 1 base and J by 3 bases, with 16 bases left in between. The CDR3 bases are TGTGCCAGCAGCTTAGTGATGGGACTGAATAACTACGAGCAGTACTTC. This sequence encodes CASSLVMGLNNYEQYF.

This chain joins TRBV2 and TRBJ2-3; no reliable D call. Trimming shortened V by 4 bases and J by 0 bases, and 11 bases separated the two germline ends. This CDR3 comprises 15 residues. Germline CDR1 is SNHLY and CDR2 is FYNNEI. This CDR3 reads CASSGGSHSTDTQYF. CDR3 DNA: TGTGCCAGCAGTGGAGGCTCCCATAGCACAGATACGCAGTATTTT.

J is TRBJ2-5 and V is TRBV4-3; weak D call: TRBD2 (5 bases). Trimming cost V 0 bases and J 4 bases, with 15 bases left between them. CDR3 length equals 16 residues. Germline CDR1 reads LGHNA; CDR2 reads YSLEER. CDR3 sequence: CASSQDFRGRGETQYF. CDR3 nucleotides: TGCGCCAGCAGCCAAGATTTCCGGGGAAGAGGAGAGACCCAGTACTTC.

This chain uses TRBV24-1 with TRBJ2-5; no clear D gene. Germline V gene data show CDR1 as KGHDR and CDR2 as SFDVKD. V was cut by 6 bases and J by 3 bases, with 10 bases left in between. The CDR3 length is 13 residues. In DNA form, the CDR3 reads TGTGCCACCAGTAAATCTCCCGAAGAGACCCAGTACTTC. This gives the protein CATSKSPEETQYF.